The T cell receptor (beta chain) described here comes from a study of T cells in Graves' hyperthyroidism and ophthalmopathy (dated by TCRdb to between 2018 and 2020). A note on the overall study: Peripheral blood was collected at initial diagnosis, before any treatment. To identify distinguishing TCR V-J signatures, a discovery cohort of about 95 patients was used, comprising 43 with Graves' ophthalmopathy and 57 with stable Graves' hyperthyroidism. In addition, the study compared T-cell repertoires in thyroid tissue and in blood from a handful of Graves' hyperthyroidism patients. TCR Vbeta CDR3 sequencing of approximately 140 peripheral blood samples (43 ophthalmopathy, approximately 80 hyperthyroidism and roughly 17 progressor patients) is reported in the paper. The 100 discovery patients were randomly split 7:3 into training and test sets. Once sampling was done, hyperthyroidism patients were given methimazole at a starting dose of 30 mg daily, whereas ophthalmopathy patients were given high-dose intravenous methylprednisolone. An independent validation cohort of 18 to 20 hyperthyroidism patients and about 15 patients who later progressed to ophthalmopathy tested prospective prediction of ophthalmopathy.

V loses 0 bases of germline sequence and J loses 3 bases, and the interval between the two ends is 8 bases. Spanning cysteine to phenylalanine, the CDR3 consists of 14 amino acids. The sequence is cut down to CDR3 DNA, 42 bases in frame from base 1. CDR1 and CDR2 are read off the germline V gene as SGHVS and FQNEAQ. Broader findings and caveats from the paper: Most expanded thyroid clonotypes (frequency above 0.001) were also found in blood, which suggests that blood repertoires may mirror thyroid immune responses. Sample size was not statistically predetermined, and blinding of investigators to group allocation was not performed. In validation, progression to ophthalmopathy was predicted by the model with 70.59% sensitivity and nearly 75% specificity, a median of roughly 6 months before onset. A 13 V-J signature model separated ophthalmopathy from stable hyperthyroidism, with approximately 87% sensitivity and about 81% specificity in cross-validation and 80%/75% in testing.

Amplification of TCR beta CDR3 regions was carried out from RNA transcripts. A first-round RT-PCR of the TCR CDR3 used the HTBI primer set with the Qiagen OneStep RT-PCR kit. Libraries were constructed in a second round of multiplex PCR, after which size selection and purification were performed. Paired-end sequencing of the libraries was performed with 100 bp reads on an Illumina HiSeq2000. The paper's data handling went like this. SOAPnuke was used to process the raw data, throwing out any read that contained adapters or uncalled bases, had a mean Phred below 15, or lacked an exact constant-primer or identifier match. High-quality paired reads were merged with COPE v1.2.5, and unique nucleotide sequences were defined as clonotypes. Clonotypes were aligned to IMGT TRBV, TRBD and TRBJ reference segments using MiTCR v1.1. Analysis was restricted to V-J combinations with a frequency above 0.0001, which covered just over 98% of repertoires. A TCS score was defined as the ratio of F50 (clonal expansion) to E x V (chaos), with BLOSUM62-based TCRdist applied between CDR3 peptides within each V-J. Welch's t-statistics and random forest reduced several hundred V-J features to some 14, which were used in a naive Bayes classifier (R e1071). TCRdb took the public reads, trimmed them with fastp at Q25, ran MiXCR for clone calling and kept in-frame beta chains. Each CDR3 protein gets just one entry, which takes the most common genes and DNA from the rows behind it. The V and J calls follow TCRdb's processing rather than the paper's. The sample contains under 600,000 distinct CDR3 sequences, more than 15% of them found a single time. The ten largest account for around 3.3% of the sample.

In the ophthalmopathy patients, disease was moderately to severely active, with a Clinical Activity Score of 3 or more, a NOSPECS grade of 4 or more, and a duration of less than 3 months. Patients with uncontrolled infections, other autoimmune diseases, pregnancy or lactation were excluded. Clinical symptoms, serum thyroxine and TRAb, thyroid ultrasound, and orbital computed tomography formed the basis for the diagnoses. PBMCs were isolated from approximately 10 ml of fresh peripheral blood by Ficoll-Paque density gradient centrifugation. Total RNA was extracted using Trizol reagent, and RNA quality was assessed on an Agilent 2100 Bioanalyzer. About this clonotype: Its antigen remains unidentified. Qualities for individual bases were not recorded, and no much larger clone is one base off.

This sequence originates from a woman aged 40 to 49 with Graves' ophthalmopathy. In this chain, TRBV7-8 is recombined with TRBJ1-1; matching of 6 bases hints at TRBD1 as the D gene. The sample taken for sequencing was blood. Here is the DNA: TGTGCCAGCAGCTTAGCGGCAGGGGACACTGAAGCTTTCTTT. This gives the protein CASSLAAGDTEAFF.